Listed here are 17 T cell receptor beta chains from one sample, sequenced in a study of T cell responses to AZD1222 COVID-19 vaccine. TCRdb's copy holds only in-frame clones and misses some; the assay was immunoSEQ multiplex PCR. The sample lists 160,000 or so clones, approximately 91% occurring once. The material was peripheral blood, obtained 28 days after the second AZD1222 dose. These receptors came from an adult who received the AZD1222 COVID-19 vaccine.

The chain uses TRBV18 and TRBJ2-5; tentatively, D is TRBD2 (6 bases). Germline V gene sequence: CDR1 KGHSH, CDR2 LQKENI. V gave up 8 bases and J gave up 5 bases, with 18 bases separating them. The CDR3 covers 14 residues. CDR3 DNA: TGTGCCAGCACGCCGGGACTCGACGGGGAGACCCAGTACTTC. This translates into CASTPGLDGETQYF.

This clone has a single count. This sequence joins TRBV30 and TRBJ2-7, with 8 bases fitting TRBD2. The V gene's germline CDR1 is GTSNPN and CDR2 SVGIG (reference sequence). V dropped 0 bases and J dropped 0; count of bases not matched to a gene: 4. The CDR3 is made up of 15 amino acids. The CDR3 DNA sequence: TGTGCCTGGAGTGTCGGGGGGGCGAGCTCCTACGAGCAGTACTTC. This translates into CAWSVGGASSYEQYF.

V gene TRBV14 combines with J gene TRBJ2-7; TRBD2 matches 9 bases. The V segment lost 3 bases and the J segment 4 bases; nucleotides outside the gene matches: 4. The CDR3 runs to 14 residues. Germline V lookup: CDR1 SGHDN, CDR2 FVKESK. CDR3 in DNA: TGTGCCAGCAGCCACGCGGGAGGGGGATACGAGCAGTACTTC. Its protein product is CASSHAGGGYEQYF.

The chain is built from TRBV12-5 and TRBJ2-7; maybe TRBD2 (6 bases). The ends were cut back, 7 bases at V and 6 bases at J, with 22 bases in the middle. The CDR3 has 15 residues. Per the germline V gene, CDR1 is LGHNT and CDR2 is FRNRAP. The CDR3 nucleotides are TGTGCTAGTGCCATCCGGTGGGAGTTGGGAGGCGAGCAGTACTTC. This translates into CASAIRWELGGEQYF.

The chain uses TRBV4-1 and TRBJ2-7; D may correspond to TRBD1 or TRBD2 (5 bases each). Trimming took off 0 bases at V and 3 bases at J, with 15 bases between the two ends. Germline CDR1 MGHRA, CDR2 YSYEKL. The length of the CDR3 is 16 residues. The CDR3 reads CASSQDKRGTIYEQYF. CDR3 nucleotide sequence: TGCGCCAGCAGCCAAGATAAGAGGGGAACTATCTACGAGCAGTACTTC.

This clone was picked up one time. The V and J genes are TRBV5-5 and TRBJ1-2; 7 nucleotides align to TRBD1. Germline-derived CDR1 and CDR2 are SGHKS and YYEKEE (reference sequence). V lost 3 bases and J lost 1; bases outside the gene matches: 6. The CDR3 extends over 15 amino acids. CDR3: CASSYSGTDNYGYTF. For the CDR3, the DNA is TGTGCCAGCAGCTATTCCGGGACAGATAACTATGGCTACACCTTC.

The chain is built from TRBV7-9 and TRBJ1-1; 7 nucleotides align to TRBD1. Germline CDR1 and CDR2: SEHNR and FQNEAQ (reference sequence). The CDR3 consists of 15 residues. V was clipped by 5 bases and J by 0 bases; unmatched bases: 6. Here the CDR3 DNA reads TGTGCCAGCAGCCATCCGACAGGGATGAACACTGAAGCTTTCTTT. Amino acid sequence: CASSHPTGMNTEAFF.

The V gene is TRBV5-1, the J gene TRBJ2-5; D is unresolved. V was clipped by 4 bases and J by 7 bases, with 14 bases between them. This CDR3 comprises 13 residues. Germline V lookup: CDR1 SGHRS, CDR2 YFSETQ. CDR3 sequence reads: CASSPDAEMTQYF. CDR3 nucleotides: TGCGCCAGCAGCCCGGACGCCGAGATGACCCAGTACTTC. The full variable domain, in which reference TRBV5-1 and TRBJ2-5 provide the parts outside the CDR3, is KAGVTQTPRYLIKTRGQQVTLSCSPISGHRSVSWYQQTPGQGLQFLFEYFSETQRNKGNFPGRFSGRQFSNSRSEMNVSTLELGDSALYLCASSPDAEMTQYFGPGTRLLVL.

This chain uses TRBV2 with TRBJ2-3; 8 nucleotides agree with TRBD1. Germline CDR1 and CDR2: SNHLY and FYNNEI. There are 17 residues in the CDR3. V was pared by 6 bases and J by 3 bases, with 14 bases of the junction left unmatched. The CDR3 region has the DNA TGTGCCAGCAGGGACCGGACAGGGCGTCTATGGACAGATACGCAGTATTTT. This sequence encodes CASRDRTGRLWTDTQYF.

This clone was found once. The V call is TRBV2, the J call TRBJ1-6, with no clear D. This CDR3 is 13 amino acids long. Between the trimmed V and J ends, which lost 7 bases and 6 bases, there was a span of 10 bases. Germline lookup yields CDR1 SNHLY and CDR2 FYNNEI. This CDR3 is CASTERTNSPLHF. As DNA, the CDR3 is TGTGCCAGCACCGAAAGGACTAATTCACCCCTCCACTTT.

This chain links TRBV14 with TRBJ2-1; D not resolved. With 0 bases removed from V and 1 base from J, the gap between germline ends came to 16 bases. The CDR3 runs to 18 residues. From germline, CDR1 is SGHDN and CDR2 FVKESK. CDR3 region: CASSQDFMSSGSYNEQFF. DNA for the CDR3: TGTGCCAGCAGCCAAGATTTCATGAGCTCCGGGTCCTACAATGAGCAGTTCTTC.

The rearrangement links TRBV12-3 or TRBV12-4 to TRBJ2-6; tentatively, D is TRBD1 (5 bases). The CDR3 extends over 13 amino acids. Trimming stripped 9 bases from V and 1 base from J, with 7 bases between. The CDR3 region has the DNA TGTGCCAGTCAGGGTTCTGGGGCCAACGTCCTGACTTTC. It specifies CASQGSGANVLTF.

This chain connects TRBV19 to TRBJ1-1; D remains unclear. The CDR3 totals 16 residues. V was cut by 7 bases and J by 0 bases, with 18 bases left in between. Germline V lookup: CDR1 LNHDA, CDR2 SQIVND (reference sequence). CDR3 sequence: CASTRRAPLMNTEAFF. For the CDR3, the DNA is TGTGCCAGTACGAGGAGGGCGCCCTTGATGAACACTGAAGCTTTCTTT.

The chain couples TRBV19 to TRBJ2-1, with no clear D. The CDR3 covers 14 residues. Germline lookup yields CDR1 LNHDA and CDR2 SQIVND (reference sequence). Trimming stripped 8 bases from V and 7 bases from J, with 18 bases between. The CDR3 loop reads CASAWGSPRNEQFF. DNA for the CDR3: TGTGCCAGTGCCTGGGGATCCCCAAGGAATGAGCAGTTCTTC.

The rearrangement uses TRBV27 and TRBJ2-1; TRBD1 aligns across 7 bases. Germline V gene lookup returns CDR1 MNHEY and CDR2 SMNVEV (reference sequence). V trimming: 3 bases; J trimming: 7 bases; junction bases outside the gene matches: 6. This CDR3 has 14 amino acids. CDR3 sequence (DNA): TGTGCCAGCAGTTTTGGTCGGACAGGTAATGAGCAGTTCTTC. Residues: CASSFGRTGNEQFF.

The rearrangement uses TRBV11-2 and TRBJ1-2; TRBD1 aligns across 9 bases. CDR1 SGHAT and CDR2 FQNNGV come from the germline V gene. Trimming took 1 base from V and 4 from J; bases not matched to a gene: 10. The CDR3 totals 17 residues. The CDR3 bases are TGTGCCAGCAGCTTAGGTACAGGGGGCGCCCCGAGCTATGGCTACACCTTC. This gives the protein CASSLGTGGAPSYGYTF.

The rearrangement uses TRBV9 and TRBJ2-2, with 8 bases matching TRBD1. Germline CDR1 and CDR2: SGDLS and YYNGEE. V lost 1 base and J lost 0; bases outside the gene matches: 2. The CDR3 has 16 residues. This CDR3 reads CASSVSTGANTGELFF. In nucleotides, the CDR3 is TGTGCCAGCAGCGTATCGACAGGGGCGAACACCGGGGAGCTGTTTTTT. The full variable domain, its missing parts supplied by reference TRBV9 and TRBJ2-2, is DSGVTQTPKHLITATGQRVTLRCSPRSGDLSVYWYQQSLDQGLQFLIQYYNGEERAKGNILERFSAQQFPDLHSELNLSSLELGDSALYFCASSVSTGANTGELFFGEGSRLTVL.